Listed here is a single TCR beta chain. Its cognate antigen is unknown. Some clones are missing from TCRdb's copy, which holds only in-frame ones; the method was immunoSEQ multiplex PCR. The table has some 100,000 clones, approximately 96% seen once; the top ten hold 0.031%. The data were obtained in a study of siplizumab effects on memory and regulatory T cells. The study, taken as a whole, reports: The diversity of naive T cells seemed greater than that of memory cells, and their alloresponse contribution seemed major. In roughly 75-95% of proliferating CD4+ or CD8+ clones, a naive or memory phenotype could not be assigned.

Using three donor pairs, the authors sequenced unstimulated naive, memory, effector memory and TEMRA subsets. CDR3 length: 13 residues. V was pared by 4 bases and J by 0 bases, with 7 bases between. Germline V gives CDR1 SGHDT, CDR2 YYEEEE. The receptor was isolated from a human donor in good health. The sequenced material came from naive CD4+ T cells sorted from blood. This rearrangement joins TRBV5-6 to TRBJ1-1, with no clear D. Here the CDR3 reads CASSHLLNTEAFF. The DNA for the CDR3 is TGTGCCAGCAGCCATTTATTGAACACTGAAGCTTTCTTT.